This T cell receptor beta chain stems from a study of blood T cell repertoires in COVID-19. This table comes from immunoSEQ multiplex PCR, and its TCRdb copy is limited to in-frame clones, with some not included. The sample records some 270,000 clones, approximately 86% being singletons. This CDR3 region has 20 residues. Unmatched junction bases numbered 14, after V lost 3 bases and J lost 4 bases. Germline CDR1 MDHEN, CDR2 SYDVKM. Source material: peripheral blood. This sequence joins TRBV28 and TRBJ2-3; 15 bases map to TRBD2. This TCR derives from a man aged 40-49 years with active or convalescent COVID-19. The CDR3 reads CASSFRTSGGALFSPDTQYF. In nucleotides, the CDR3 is TGTGCCAGCAGTTTCCGGACTAGCGGGGGGGCCTTATTTAGTCCAGATACGCAGTATTTT.